This T cell receptor (beta chain) appears in the sequencing data of a study of CD8 T cells in Susac syndrome. Study context: Patients with Susac syndrome had blood drawn and were at that point therapy-naive, on corticosteroids, or on intravenous immunoglobulin alone.

Random hexamers were used to reverse transcribe roughly 0.45 to 1 ug of RNA. MiXCR was run by TCRdb on the immunoSEQ multiplex PCR reads, yielding one entry per CDR3 protein. Here the sample spans under 300,000 distinct CDR3 sequences, about 95% being singletons. Sequencing of TCR beta was undertaken in CD8+ and CD4+ T cells derived from blood. Between the trimmed V and J ends, which lost 5 bases and 5 bases, there was a span of 13 bases. The CDR3 contains 13 residues. CDR1 and CDR2 (germline): SQVTM, ANQGSEA. The chain uses TRBV29-1 and TRBJ1-5, with D unclear. The clonotype originates from a human donor with Susac syndrome. The sample consisted of CD4+ T cells from PBMCs. The CDR3 nucleotides read TGCAGCGTTTTAGCCGGGCTCGATCAGCCCCAGCATTTT. This codes for CSVLAGLDQPQHF. Looking up the rest from reference TRBV29-1 and TRBJ1-5 gives the full variable domain: SAVISQKPSRDICQRGTSLTIQCQVDSQVTMMFWYRQQPGQSLTLIATANQGSEATYESGFVIDKFPISRPNLTFSTLTVSNMSPEDSSIYLCSVLAGLDQPQHFGDGTRLSIL.